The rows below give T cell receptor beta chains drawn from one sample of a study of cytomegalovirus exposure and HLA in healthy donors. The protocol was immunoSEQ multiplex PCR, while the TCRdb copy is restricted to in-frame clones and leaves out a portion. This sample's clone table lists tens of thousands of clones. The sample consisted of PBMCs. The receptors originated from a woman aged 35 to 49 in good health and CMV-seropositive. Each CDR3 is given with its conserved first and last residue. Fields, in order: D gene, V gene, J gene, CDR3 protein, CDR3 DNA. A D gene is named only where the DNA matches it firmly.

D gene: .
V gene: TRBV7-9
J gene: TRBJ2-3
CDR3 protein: CASSLGGRTDTQYF
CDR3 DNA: TGTGCCAGCAGCTTAGGGGGGCGGACAGATACGCAGTATTTT

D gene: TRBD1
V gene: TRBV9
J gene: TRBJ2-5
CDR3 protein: CASSEGQGARETQYF
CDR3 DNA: TGTGCCAGCAGCGAAGGACAGGGGGCTCGTGAGACCCAGTACTTC

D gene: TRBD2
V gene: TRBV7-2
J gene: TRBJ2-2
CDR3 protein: CASSWTSGTTGELFF
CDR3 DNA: TGTGCCAGCAGTTGGACTAGCGGGACCACCGGGGAGCTGTTTTTT

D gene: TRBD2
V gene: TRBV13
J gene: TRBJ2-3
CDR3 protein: CASSSSGYTDTQYF
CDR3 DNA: TGTGCCAGCAGCTCTAGCGGATACACAGATACGCAGTATTTT

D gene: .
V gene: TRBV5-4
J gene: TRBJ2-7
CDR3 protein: CASSSRQETYYEQYF
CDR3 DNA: TGTGCCAGCAGCTCCAGACAGGAGACTTACTACGAGCAGTACTTC

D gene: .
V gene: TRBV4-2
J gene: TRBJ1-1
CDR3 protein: CASSQGFDSKGDEAFF
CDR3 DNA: TGTGCCAGCAGCCAAGGTTTTGATTCAAAGGGAGATGAAGCTTTCTTT

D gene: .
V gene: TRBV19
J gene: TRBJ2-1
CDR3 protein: CASSHSTGSEVYNEQFF
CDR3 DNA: TGTGCCAGTAGTCACTCGACCGGGAGCGAAGTATACAATGAGCAGTTCTTC

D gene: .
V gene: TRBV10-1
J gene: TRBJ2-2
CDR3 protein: CASSSVANTGELFF
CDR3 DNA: TGCGCCAGCAGTTCCGTCGCGAACACCGGGGAGCTGTTTTTT

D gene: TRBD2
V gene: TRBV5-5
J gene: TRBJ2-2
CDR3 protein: CASSFETSGTVGELFF
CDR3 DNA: TGTGCCAGCAGTTTCGAGACTAGCGGGACTGTCGGGGAGCTGTTTTTT

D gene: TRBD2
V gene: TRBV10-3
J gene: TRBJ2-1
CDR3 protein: CATRGTGKGLAGGDEQFF
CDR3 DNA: TGTGCCACAAGAGGGACAGGGAAGGGACTAGCGGGCGGGGATGAGCAGTTCTTC

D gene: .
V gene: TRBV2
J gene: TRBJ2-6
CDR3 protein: CASSTFSSGANVLTF
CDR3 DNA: TGTGCCAGCAGTACCTTCAGCTCTGGGGCCAACGTCCTGACTTTC

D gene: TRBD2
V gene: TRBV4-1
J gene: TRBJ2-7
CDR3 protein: CASSPLAGGLYEQYF
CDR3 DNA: TGCGCCAGCAGCCCCCTAGCGGGAGGGCTCTACGAGCAGTACTTC

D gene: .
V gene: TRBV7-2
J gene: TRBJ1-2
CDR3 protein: CASSLGTSYGYTF
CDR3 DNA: TGTGCCAGCAGCTTAGGGACATCCTATGGCTACACCTTC

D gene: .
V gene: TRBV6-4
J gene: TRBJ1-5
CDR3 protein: CASSGQPLGNQPQHF
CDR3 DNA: TGTGCCAGCAGCGGACAGCCCCTGGGGAATCAGCCCCAGCATTTT

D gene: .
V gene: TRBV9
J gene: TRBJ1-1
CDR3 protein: CASSVVGGRGTEAFF
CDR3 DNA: TGTGCCAGCAGCGTAGTGGGGGGAAGGGGCACTGAAGCTTTCTTT

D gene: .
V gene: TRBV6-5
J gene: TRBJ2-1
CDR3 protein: CASSYSGGGYSNEQFF
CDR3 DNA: TGTGCCAGCAGTTACTCAGGAGGGGGCTACTCCAATGAGCAGTTCTTC

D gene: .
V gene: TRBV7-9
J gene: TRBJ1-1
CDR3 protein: CASSYGNTEAFF
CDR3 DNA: TGTGCCAGCAGCTACGGGAACACTGAAGCTTTCTTT

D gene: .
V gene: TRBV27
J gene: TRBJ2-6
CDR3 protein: CASSSTGANVLTF
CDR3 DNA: TGTGCCAGCAGTTCCACTGGGGCCAACGTCCTGACTTTC

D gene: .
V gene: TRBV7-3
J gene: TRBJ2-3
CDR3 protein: CASSRVFGTDTQYF
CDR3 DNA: TGTGCCAGCAGCCGAGTTTTCGGCACAGATACGCAGTATTTT

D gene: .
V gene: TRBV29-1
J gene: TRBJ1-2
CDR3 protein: CSVASQGNYGYTF
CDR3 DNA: TGCAGCGTCGCCTCTCAGGGAAACTATGGCTACACCTTC

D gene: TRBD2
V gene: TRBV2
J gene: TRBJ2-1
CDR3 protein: CASKPSGGEQFF
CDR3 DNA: TGTGCCAGCAAGCCTAGCGGTGGTGAGCAGTTCTTC

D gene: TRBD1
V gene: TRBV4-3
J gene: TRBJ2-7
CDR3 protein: CASSHLGTGPYEQYF
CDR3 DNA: TGCGCCAGCAGCCACCTCGGGACAGGGCCCTACGAGCAGTACTTC

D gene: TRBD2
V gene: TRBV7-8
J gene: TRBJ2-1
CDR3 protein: CASSLDLREDNEQFF
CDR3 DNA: TGTGCCAGCAGCTTAGACTTGCGGGAGGACAATGAGCAGTTCTTC

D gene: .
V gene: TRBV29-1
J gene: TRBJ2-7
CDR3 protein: CSVSRGIYEQYF
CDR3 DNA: TGCAGCGTATCAAGGGGGATCTACGAGCAGTACTTC

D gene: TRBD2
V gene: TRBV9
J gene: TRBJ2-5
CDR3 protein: CASSPRTSGTGETQYF
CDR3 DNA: TGTGCCAGCAGCCCCCGGACTAGCGGGACTGGAGAGACCCAGTACTTC

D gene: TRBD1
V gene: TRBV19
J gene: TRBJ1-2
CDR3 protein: CASSIRIFDRVDYGYTF
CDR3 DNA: TGTGCCAGTAGTATCAGGATTTTCGACAGGGTAGACTATGGCTACACCTTC

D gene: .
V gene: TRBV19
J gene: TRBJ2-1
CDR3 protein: CASSNTGRQFF
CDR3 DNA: TGTGCCAGTAGTAACACAGGGAGGCAGTTCTTC

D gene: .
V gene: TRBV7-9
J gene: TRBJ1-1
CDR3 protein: CASAISWGGVTEAFF
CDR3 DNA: TGTGCCAGCGCTATCAGCTGGGGAGGGGTCACTGAAGCTTTCTTT

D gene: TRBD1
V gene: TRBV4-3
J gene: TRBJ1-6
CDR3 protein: CASSQGTGSGSPLHF
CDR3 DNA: TGCGCCAGCAGCCAAGGGACAGGGAGTGGTTCACCCCTCCACTTT

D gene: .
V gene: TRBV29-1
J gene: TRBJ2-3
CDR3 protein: CSVPTGTDTQYF
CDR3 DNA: TGCAGCGTTCCCACCGGGACAGATACGCAGTATTTT

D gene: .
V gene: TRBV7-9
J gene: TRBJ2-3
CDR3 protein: CASSLRGQAGTDTQYF
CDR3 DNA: TGTGCCAGCAGCTTAAGAGGCCAGGCGGGAACAGATACGCAGTATTTT

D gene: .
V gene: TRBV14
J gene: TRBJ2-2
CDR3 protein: CASSQSRDFNTGELFF
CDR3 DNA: TGTGCCAGCAGCCAAAGCAGGGACTTTAACACCGGGGAGCTGTTTTTT

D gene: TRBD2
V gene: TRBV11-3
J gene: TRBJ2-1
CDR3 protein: CASSSLAGGYNEQFF
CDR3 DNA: TGTGCCAGCAGCTCACTAGCGGGAGGATACAATGAGCAGTTCTTC

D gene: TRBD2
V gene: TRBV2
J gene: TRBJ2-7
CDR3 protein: CASSGTSGFYEQYF
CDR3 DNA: TGTGCCAGCAGTGGGACTAGTGGTTTCTACGAGCAGTACTTC

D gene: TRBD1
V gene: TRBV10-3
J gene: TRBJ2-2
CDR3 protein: CAISDNRGRGTGELFF
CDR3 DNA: TGTGCCATCAGTGACAACAGGGGGCGTGGGACCGGGGAGCTGTTTTTT

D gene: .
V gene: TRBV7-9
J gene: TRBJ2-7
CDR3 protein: CASSLRGTSSYEQYF
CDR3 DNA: TGTGCCAGCAGCTTAAGGGGGACATCGTCCTACGAGCAGTACTTC

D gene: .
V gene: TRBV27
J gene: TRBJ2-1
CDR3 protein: CASSFGGAYNEQFF
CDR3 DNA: TGTGCCAGCAGTTTTGGGGGGGCTTACAATGAGCAGTTCTTC

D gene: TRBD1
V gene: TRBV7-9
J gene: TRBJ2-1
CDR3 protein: CASRQTGNEQFF
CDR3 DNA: TGTGCCAGCAGACAGACAGGGAATGAGCAGTTCTTC

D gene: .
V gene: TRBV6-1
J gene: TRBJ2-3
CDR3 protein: CASTLPGASTDTQYF
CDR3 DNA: TGTGCCAGCACTCTCCCCGGAGCTAGCACAGATACGCAGTATTTT

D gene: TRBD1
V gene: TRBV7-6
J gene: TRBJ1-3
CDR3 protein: CASSLGTGASSGNTIYF
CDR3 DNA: TGTGCCAGCAGCTTAGGGACAGGGGCCAGCTCTGGAAACACCATATATTTT

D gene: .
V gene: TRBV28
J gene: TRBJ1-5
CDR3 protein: CASSLQVYNQPQHF
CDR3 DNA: TGTGCCAGCAGTCTCCAGGTTTACAATCAGCCCCAGCATTTT

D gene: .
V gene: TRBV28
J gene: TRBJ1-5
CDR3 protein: CASSKLGGQPQHF
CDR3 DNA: TGTGCCAGCAGTAAACTGGGGGGGCAGCCCCAGCATTTT

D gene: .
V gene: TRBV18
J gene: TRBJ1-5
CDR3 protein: CASSLSTGQTAQPQHF
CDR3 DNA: TGTGCCAGCTCACTGTCGACAGGACAAACTGCCCAGCCCCAGCATTTT

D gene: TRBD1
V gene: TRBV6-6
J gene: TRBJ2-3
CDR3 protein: CASSTTGLSTDTQYF
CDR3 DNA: TGTGCCAGCAGTACGACAGGGCTGAGCACAGATACGCAGTATTTT

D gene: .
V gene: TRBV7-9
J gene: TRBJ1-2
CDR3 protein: CASSLGRGPYGYTF
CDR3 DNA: TGTGCCAGCAGCTTAGGGCGGGGACCTTATGGCTACACCTTC

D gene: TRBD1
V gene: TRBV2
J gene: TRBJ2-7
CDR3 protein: CASSKGGQGAYEQYF
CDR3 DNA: TGTGCCAGCAGTAAAGGGGGACAGGGGGCCTACGAGCAGTACTTC

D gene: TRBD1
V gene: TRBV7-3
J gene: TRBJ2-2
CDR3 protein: CASSHHSTGKGNTGELFF
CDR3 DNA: TGTGCCAGCAGCCACCACTCGACAGGGAAGGGGAACACCGGGGAGCTGTTTTTT

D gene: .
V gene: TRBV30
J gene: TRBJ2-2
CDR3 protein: CAWSVTSTGELFF
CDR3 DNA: TGTGCCTGGAGTGTAACCAGCACCGGGGAGCTGTTTTTT

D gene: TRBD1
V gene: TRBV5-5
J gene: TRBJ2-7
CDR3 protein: CASSLELGQTYEQYF
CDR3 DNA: TGTGCCAGCAGCTTGGAATTGGGACAGACCTACGAGCAGTACTTC

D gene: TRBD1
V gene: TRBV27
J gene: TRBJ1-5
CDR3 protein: CASSGQGWVSNQPQHF
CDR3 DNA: TGTGCCAGCAGCGGACAGGGGTGGGTTAGCAATCAGCCCCAGCATTTT